The entry that follows covers one T cell receptor beta chain sequence. It lacks a known antigen. Per-nucleotide qualities are absent, and no much larger clonotype sits a single base away. Healthy HIV-negative adults with no recently reported acute infections or vaccinations were included as donors. All donors were Caucasian adults living in Nashville, Tennessee, USA. Magnetic negative selection was used to enrich CD4+ T cells, after which naive cells were positively selected on CD45RA and the negative fraction became the memory subset. Blood was collected by leukapheresis, and PBMCs were isolated by Ficoll-Histopaque density gradient centrifugation and then cryopreserved in liquid nitrogen vapor phase. Analytical flow cytometry was used to check the purity and quantity of every magnetically sorted T cell population. From each sorted fraction, genomic DNA was isolated and quantified by UV absorbance on a Nanodrop 2000c.

TCR CDR3 regions were amplified from genomic DNA by multiplex PCR using the deep immunoSEQ assay. Extracted genomic DNA from each cell subset was distributed evenly across all wells of several immunoSEQ 96-well plates, and each plate was treated as a replicate. For sorted subsets, each replicate PCR was loaded with 200 ng genomic DNA, equivalent to about 33,000 T cell genomes. Purified libraries were measured with a Qubit 3.0 fluorometer, size-checked on a Bioanalyzer 2100, and measured again with the KAPA Library Quantification kit. Every immunoSEQ 96-well plate was sequenced on a dedicated single-read 150-cycle Illumina NextSeq 550 flow cell. As for the authors' bioinformatics: Because the immunoSEQ output held only junctional sequences and lacked quality scores, the filtering could not match the filtering applied to full-length reads. Sequences were annotated with PyIR, a Python wrapper for IgBLAST v1.9, and V/J genes and CDR3 were assigned using IMGT germline references. Reads were filtered out if the reads had weak V/J assignments (E-value above 1e-6), no CDR3, stop codons, out-of-frame junctions, or ambiguous translated residues. V3J clonotypes were defined as sequences sharing an identical inferred V gene, J gene, and CDR3 amino acid sequence. To compute the percentage overlap between repertoires, the number of shared unique clonotypes was divided by the size of the smaller repertoire. Richness of each repertoire was evaluated using RTK rarefaction, the Chao1 estimator, and Recon v2.1 estimates of unobserved clonotypes. OLGA was used to compute generation probabilities for all TCRbeta clonotypes that the gDNA method yielded from four donors. In its TCRdb copy, this immuneACCESS table keeps in-frame sequences only and misses some clones. Where compared with another copy, unresolved V genes explain less than half of these, and the others have no known cause. V and J calls and clone size come straight from that table; D and trimming were deduced from the DNA. In this sample the table shows about 2.3 million clones, 92% of which occur a single time. The ten largest clones capture around 0.35% of the sample.

The record originates from a study of shared clonotypes between healthy human individuals (dated by TCRdb to the early 2020s). Regarding the research as a whole: Two women and three men aged 18 to 49 years were included in the cohort. To increase sequencing depth and limit assay-specific biases, different laboratories used diverse techniques to prepare libraries and sequence TCR repertoires. Each donor's leukapheresis produced roughly between about 0.9 and 9.5 billion PBMCs. To estimate repertoire size and how much clonotypes are shared between individuals, the study performed deep sequencing of blood TCR repertoires from about five healthy adults. For each donor, CD4 naive and CD4 memory were each run on three plates, CD8 naive on two plates, and CD8 memory on one plate.

The CDR3 runs 16 residues from the cysteine to the phenylalanine. Only the CDR3 part of the read is kept: 48 bases, read in frame from the first base. Deletion took 3 bases off V and 1 base off J, with a span of 15 bases between the germline ends. CDR1 and CDR2 are drawn from the germline V gene: MRHNA, SNTAGT. Broader findings and caveats from the paper: Larger estimated clonotype richness was generally found for naive subsets than for memory subsets. Because the study included only a small number of donors, the genetic and exposure-history diversity represented was limited. When four donors were compared, the shared fraction of clonotypes was approximately 5% for naive CD4, around 3.6% for naive CD8, 2% to 2.5% for memory CD4, and 0.4% for memory CD8. Rarefaction of sorted-subset datasets indicated incomplete sequencing despite the large sequencing depth. Based on pairwise subsampling, the degree of clonotype sharing among donors was expected to be affected by sequencing depth. Compared with non-shared clonotypes, clonotypes shared by all four sorted-subset donors had higher generation probabilities. Only blood was sampled, and tissue TCR repertoires likely differ from those in blood.

This chain is built from TRBV6-4 and TRBJ1-2; TRBD1 could be the D gene, as 5 bases match. The sequence came from a man between 18 and 35 years old in good health. Some clones in this sample may be carry-over from other donors' samples. The sample was naive CD4+ T cells from PBMCs. The sample's cell subset or site label, in plain terms: CD45RA+ positively selected. DNA sequence: TGTGCCAGCAGTGATCGTAGGGACGGGGGTAACTATGGCTACACCTTC. Its translation is CASSDRRDGGNYGYTF.